Listed below are T cell receptor beta chains from one sample, sequenced in a study of blood T cell repertoires in COVID-19. Libraries were prepared by immunoSEQ multiplex PCR; TCRdb keeps only in-frame clonotypes and omits some of them. This sample has some 73,000 clones; roughly three quarters occur once, and the top ten carry 2% to 2.5%. Sequencing was done on a sample of peripheral blood. The receptors here all came from a man between 65 and 85 years old with COVID-19, enrolled during active disease. CDR3s include the opening cysteine and the closing phenylalanine or tryptophan. D genes are given only for firm matches. Only some rows state a clone size, as once, few, many or a class for expanded clones.

>NA|TRBJ2-1|NA|TRBV6-5
CATLWGRGNEQFF
TGTGCCACCCTGTGGGGTCGGGGGAATGAGCAGTTCTTC
>NA|TRBJ2-7|few|TRBV6-5
CASRGGGAYEQYF
TGTGCCAGCCGGGGTGGAGGGGCCTACGAGCAGTACTTC
>NA|TRBJ1-4|NA|TRBV4-3
CASSPSSTVFNEKLFF
TGCGCCAGCAGCCCAAGTTCGACAGTCTTCAATGAAAAACTGTTTTTT
>NA|TRBJ1-2|NA|TRBV7-9
CASSPDISYGYTF
TGTGCCAGCAGCCCGGACATTTCCTATGGCTACACCTTC
>NA|TRBJ2-7|NA|TRBV7-9
CASSLRPDPSGEQYF
TGTGCCAGCAGCTTAAGGCCAGATCCTAGTGGCGAGCAGTACTTC
>TRBD1|TRBJ1-1|NA|TRBV5-6
CASSLRRARGLNTEAFF
TGTGCCAGCAGCCTTAGACGTGCCAGGGGGCTGAACACTGAAGCTTTCTTT
>TRBD1|TRBJ2-7|once|TRBV15
CATSRVGTASYEQYF
TGTGCCACCAGCAGAGTCGGGACAGCTTCCTACGAGCAGTACTTC
>NA|TRBJ1-5|NA|TRBV24-1
CATSDGGQLNQPQHF
TGTGCCACCAGTGACGGAGGACAGCTCAATCAGCCCCAGCATTTT
>TRBD1|TRBJ1-6|NA|TRBV3-1/TRBV3-2
CASSQTPRTGSYNSPLHF
TGTGCCAGCAGCCAAACCCCAAGGACAGGCTCCTATAATTCACCCCTCCACTTT
>NA|TRBJ1-1|NA|TRBV7-9
CASSSQYTEAFF
TGTGCCAGCAGCTCACAATACACTGAAGCTTTCTTT
>NA|TRBJ1-1|NA|TRBV29-1
CSVEQAMNTEAFF
TGCAGCGTTGAACAGGCAATGAACACTGAAGCTTTCTTT
>TRBD2|TRBJ2-1|NA|TRBV30
CAWASGRAVNEQFF
TGTGCCTGGGCGAGCGGGAGGGCGGTTAATGAGCAGTTCTTC
>NA|TRBJ2-7|NA|TRBV9
CASSVEGANYEQYF
TGTGCCAGCAGCGTAGAAGGGGCGAACTACGAGCAGTACTTC
>NA|TRBJ2-2|NA|TRBV3-1/TRBV3-2
CASSLGRNTGELFF
TGTGCCAGCAGCCTCGGGAGGAACACCGGGGAGCTGTTTTTT